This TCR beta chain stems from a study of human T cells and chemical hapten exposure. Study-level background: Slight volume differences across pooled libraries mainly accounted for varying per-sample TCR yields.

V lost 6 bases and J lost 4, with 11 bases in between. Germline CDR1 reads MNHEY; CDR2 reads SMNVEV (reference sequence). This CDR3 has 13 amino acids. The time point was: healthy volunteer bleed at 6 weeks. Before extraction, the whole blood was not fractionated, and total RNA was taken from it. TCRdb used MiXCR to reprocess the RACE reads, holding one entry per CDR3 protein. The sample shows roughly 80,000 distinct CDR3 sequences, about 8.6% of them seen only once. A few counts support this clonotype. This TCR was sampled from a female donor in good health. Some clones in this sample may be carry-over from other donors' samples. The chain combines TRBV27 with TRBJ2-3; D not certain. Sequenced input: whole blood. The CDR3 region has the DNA TGTGCCAGCAGGGTTCCTCCCGCAGATACGCAGTATTTT. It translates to CASRVPPADTQYF.